A single sample gave rise to the 18 T cell receptor beta chains below, sequenced in a study of Ad26.COV2.S vaccination and SARS-CoV-2 variants. Method: immunoSEQ multiplex PCR; TCRdb's copy keeps in-frame clones and lacks some. The sample consists of 430,000 or so clones, approximately 92% of them appearing once. Treatment in this sample: 15 to 20 received Ad26.COV2.S at low or high dose, single or two shots; 5 received placebo; per-sample allocation not given. Repertoires come from day 63 after the first vaccine or placebo injection. This specimen was peripheral blood, taken in a trial of Ad26.COV2.S vaccine versus placebo. The source of these receptors is a person aged 18-60 years who received the Ad26.COV2.S COVID-19 vaccine or a placebo.

J is TRBJ1-4 and V is TRBV5-4; tentatively, D is TRBD1 (6 bases). Trimming removed 4 bases at V and 7 bases at J, with 17 bases between. This CDR3 spans 15 amino acids. CDR1 is SGHNT and CDR2 is YYREEE in the germline V gene (reference sequence). The CDR3 loop reads CASSTMSGAGEKLFF. CDR3 bases: TGTGCCAGCAGCACAATGTCAGGGGCTGGTGAAAAACTGTTTTTT.

The rearrangement uses TRBV30 and TRBJ2-5, with D possibly being TRBD1 (6 bases). The V end lost 1 base, the J end lost 2 bases, and 8 bases lay between the germline ends. The CDR3 totals 13 residues. Germline CDR1 and CDR2: GTSNPN and SVGIG (reference sequence). CDR3 loop: CAWSAGQQETQYF. The CDR3 DNA follows: TGTGCCTGGAGTGCAGGACAGCAAGAGACCCAGTACTTC.

V and J are TRBV30 and TRBJ1-2, with 8 nucleotides matching TRBD1. Unmatched junction bases numbered 7, after V lost 4 bases and J lost 6 bases. Per germline, CDR1 GTSNPN and CDR2 SVGIG (reference sequence). The CDR3 is made up of 13 amino acids. This CDR3 reads CAWTTAGGNGYTF. In nucleotides, the CDR3 is TGTGCCTGGACTACGGCAGGGGGCAATGGCTACACCTTC.

The table lists this clone with a few counts. The V call is TRBV6-2 or TRBV6-3, the J call TRBJ2-7; D is undetermined. V was trimmed by 5 bases and J by 0 bases, leaving 8 bases between them. The length of the CDR3 is 13 residues. Germline V gene data show CDR1 as MNHEY and CDR2 as SVGEGT. The CDR3: CASSLLSSYEQYF. DNA for the CDR3: TGTGCCAGCAGTCTACTGAGCTCCTACGAGCAGTACTTC.

This chain connects TRBV18 to TRBJ1-2; a possible D gene is TRBD1 (6 bases). The CDR3 sequence is 15 residues long. Germline loops: CDR1 KGHSH, CDR2 LQKENI. The ends were cut back, 3 bases at V and 2 bases at J, with 13 bases in the middle. The CDR3 DNA follows: TGTGCCAGCTCACCCCAGGACAGTCCCAACTATGGCTACACCTTC. It encodes CASSPQDSPNYGYTF.

The J gene is TRBJ2-3, the V gene TRBV5-4; 14 bases line up with TRBD2. The CDR3 is made up of 15 amino acids. CDR1 and CDR2 (germline): SGHNT, YYREEE (reference sequence). The V segment lost 2 bases and the J segment 6 bases; nucleotides outside the gene matches: 2. The CDR3 is CASSLRLAGGDTQYF. In DNA form, the CDR3 reads TGTGCCAGCAGCTTACGACTAGCGGGAGGGGATACGCAGTATTTT. The whole variable domain, remainder taken from reference TRBV5-4 and TRBJ2-3, is ETGVTQSPTHLIKTRGQQVTLRCSSQSGHNTVSWYQQALGQGPQFIFQYYREEENGRGNFPPRFSGLQFPNYSSELNVNALELDDSALYLCASSLRLAGGDTQYFGPGTRLTVL.

The chain carries TRBV6-5 and TRBJ2-5; unclear D gene. The V gene's germline CDR1 is MNHEY and CDR2 SVGAGI. The ends were cut back, 2 bases at V and 0 bases at J, with 7 bases in the middle. The CDR3 extends over 14 amino acids. The CDR3 sequence is CASSYVRNQETQYF. The CDR3 DNA reads as TGTGCCAGCAGTTACGTCAGAAACCAAGAGACCCAGTACTTC.

For the CDR3, the DNA is TGTGCCAGCAGCGTAGGAGGGGGGGTTGGCACCGGGGAGCTGTTTTTT. This translates into CASSVGGGVGTGELFF. The V gene is TRBV9, the J gene TRBJ2-2, with D maybe TRBD2 (7 bases). The CDR3 runs to 16 residues. The V end lost 0 bases, the J end lost 4 bases, and 13 bases lay between the germline ends. Germline V lookup: CDR1 SGDLS, CDR2 YYNGEE.

The chain uses TRBV2 and TRBJ2-7, with D possibly matching TRBD2 (5 bases). This CDR3 is built from 15 residues. The germline V and J ends were trimmed by 6 bases and 3 bases, with 18 bases remaining between them. From germline, CDR1 is SNHLY and CDR2 FYNNEI. CDR3 protein: CASRDTGMGIYEQYF. The CDR3 coding sequence is TGTGCCAGCAGAGACACGGGGATGGGGATCTACGAGCAGTACTTC.

CDR3 loop: CASSLDGRASTYNEQFF. In DNA, the CDR3 is TGTGCCAGCAGCTTAGACGGGAGGGCATCCACTTACAATGAGCAGTTCTTC. This chain uses TRBV7-2 with TRBJ2-1; 8 bases line up with TRBD2. Unmatched junction bases numbered 9, after V lost 1 base and J lost 4 bases. The germline V gene has CDR1 SGHTA and CDR2 FQGNSA. The CDR3 sequence is 17 residues long. Full variable domain (missing parts from reference TRBV7-2 and TRBJ2-1): GAGVSQSPSNKVTEKGKDVELRCDPISGHTALYWYRQSLGQGLEFLIYFQGNSAPDKSGLPSDRFSAERTGGSVSTLTIQRTQQEDSAVYLCASSLDGRASTYNEQFFGPGTRLTVL.

This chain connects TRBV30 to TRBJ1-2; D gene ambiguous. The V end was cut by 5 bases, the J end by 4 bases, with 23 bases between. Germline CDR1 and CDR2: GTSNPN and SVGIG (reference sequence). CDR3 length equals 16 residues. This CDR3 is CAWDYGPTHGSYGYTF. In DNA form, the CDR3 reads TGTGCCTGGGACTACGGTCCTACTCACGGCTCCTATGGCTACACCTTC.

The chain links TRBV30 to TRBJ2-7; D perhaps matches TRBD2 (5 bases). This CDR3 is 15 amino acids long. Germline-derived CDR1 and CDR2 are GTSNPN and SVGIG (reference sequence). Trimming shortened V by 5 bases and J by 1 base, and 18 bases separated the two germline ends. The CDR3 reads CAWGRAYGGSYEQYF. The CDR3 DNA sequence: TGTGCCTGGGGAAGGGCCTACGGAGGATCCTACGAGCAGTACTTC.

V gene TRBV29-1 combines with J gene TRBJ2-7; possibly TRBD2 for D (6 bases). The CDR3 loop spans 14 amino acids. Germline V lookup: CDR1 SQVTM, CDR2 ANQGSEA. V was cut by 5 bases and J by 0 bases, with 14 bases left in between. CDR3 in DNA: TGCAGCGTTACCGGGACTCCCACCTCCTACGAGCAGTACTTC. Its protein is CSVTGTPTSYEQYF.

The chain uses TRBV9 and TRBJ1-2; 7 positions agree with TRBD1. With 4 bases clipped from V and 4 bases from J, the junction kept 10 bases outside the gene matches. The CDR3 consists of 15 residues. CDR1 and CDR2 from the germline V gene are SGDLS and YYNGEE. CDR3 amino acids: CASSPRPGQTYGYTF. CDR3 in DNA: TGTGCCAGCAGCCCCCGACCGGGACAGACCTATGGCTACACCTTC.

Here the CDR3 reads CASSLMGESSYNEQFF. CDR3 sequence (DNA): TGTGCCAGCAGCTTAATGGGGGAGAGCTCCTACAATGAGCAGTTCTTC. The chain recombines TRBV7-8 with TRBJ2-1, with D tentatively TRBD1 or TRBD2 (5 bases each). The V gene lost 2 bases and the J gene lost 0 bases, with 11 bases spanning the gap. Looked up from germline, CDR1 is SGHVS and CDR2 is FQNEAQ. The CDR3 is 16 amino acids.

This chain uses TRBV12-3 or TRBV12-4 with TRBJ1-6; no reliable D call. The V end was cut by 6 bases, the J end by 5 bases, with 5 bases between. The length of the CDR3 is 12 residues. CDR3 DNA: TGTGCCAGCAGCCTCCATAATTCACCCCTCCACTTT. Its translation is CASSLHNSPLHF.

V and J are TRBV30 and TRBJ2-1, with D possibly being TRBD1 or TRBD2 (5 bases each). V lost 3 bases, J lost 8 bases, and 14 bases lay in between. Germline V gene sequence: CDR1 GTSNPN, CDR2 SVGIG (reference sequence). CDR3 length: 13 amino acids. The DNA of the CDR3 is TGTGCCTGGAGGGGACCTCGATTGGATGAGCAGTTCTTC. Its translation: CAWRGPRLDEQFF.

The V and J genes are TRBV2 and TRBJ2-2; D is unclear. This CDR3 is 14 amino acids long. The germline V gene encodes CDR1 SNHLY and CDR2 FYNNEI. V was cut by 7 bases and J by 0 bases, with 9 bases left in between. CDR3 sequence: CASKGNSNTGELFF. The CDR3 coding sequence is TGTGCCAGCAAAGGGAATTCGAACACCGGGGAGCTGTTTTTT.